This T cell receptor (beta chain) was observed in a study of cytomegalovirus exposure and HLA in healthy donors. Study-level results: Roughly uniform depth of sequencing across donors was assumed in presence/absence analyses. The authors later linked a missense DCLRE1C variant to TCR beta V- and J-gene trimming. Among the sequence variants, a highly shared cluster was likely an artifact of sequencing. A later analysis reportedly found that, within productive TCRs, an Asian-associated ancestry cluster had fewer N-insertions than the mean observed across the roughly 670 donors.

Both 60 Vbeta primers and 13 Jbeta primers went into the PCR. Clones were sequenced by immunoSEQ multiplex PCR, and TCRdb holds only the in-frame ones, with some missing. The repertoire holds over 80,000 clones, about 80% seen once, with around 6% in the top ten. CDR3 length: 12 residues. CDR1 and CDR2 (germline): SNHLY, FYNNEI. Germline trimming cut 3 bases from V and 14 bases from J; bases unmatched to any gene: 7. This clone was counted once. Its antigen is as yet unknown. The TCR originated in a female donor in good health and CMV-seronegative. The sequenced sample was PBMCs. The genes are TRBV2 and TRBJ1-2; 9 bases map to TRBD1. CDR3 nucleotides: TGTGCCAGCAGTGATCAGGGACAGGGTTGTACCTTC. Protein product: CASSDQGQGCTF.